The 24 T cell receptor beta chains below all came from one sample that was sequenced in a study of blood T cell repertoires in COVID-19. Assay: immunoSEQ multiplex PCR; the TCRdb copy retains only in-frame clones and omits some. The profile shows 200,000 to 250,000 clones, around nine tenths of them singletons. The sample was peripheral blood. These receptors were collected from a man in his 60s with COVID-19, enrolled during active disease.

The chain employs TRBV2 and TRBJ1-6, with no clear D. Germline loops: CDR1 SNHLY, CDR2 FYNNEI. This CDR3 comprises 14 residues. V was pared by 4 bases and J by 7 bases, with 11 bases between. The CDR3 bases are TGTGCCAGCAGTGTCTTGCAACTCAATTCACCCCTCCACTTT. It yields the protein CASSVLQLNSPLHF.

The rearrangement links TRBV28 to TRBJ2-5; 11 bases align to TRBD2. The CDR3 runs to 15 residues. The germline CDR1 and CDR2 sequences are MDHEN and SYDVKM. V dropped 6 bases and J dropped 5; count of bases not matched to a gene: 8. CDR3 bases: TGTGCCAGCAGAACCGGACTAGCGGGTTGGGAGACCCAGTACTTC. Protein: CASRTGLAGWETQYF.

The rearrangement links TRBV28 to TRBJ2-7, with D uncertain. The V gene's germline CDR1 is MDHEN and CDR2 SYDVKM. This CDR3 is 13 amino acids long. The V and J ends lost 2 bases and 3 bases respectively, with 8 bases between them. CDR3 nucleotide sequence: TGTGCCAGCAGTTTAGGGCCGAACTACGAGCAGTACTTC. Its protein is CASSLGPNYEQYF.

This clone appeared a single time. The DNA for the CDR3 is TGTGCCTGGAGTGTACGGGTAGGGGGCGGCAATCAGCCCCAGCATTTT. It is translated as CAWSVRVGGGNQPQHF. The chain joins TRBV30 to TRBJ1-5; 7 bases fit TRBD1. With 0 bases clipped from V and 2 bases from J, the junction kept 7 bases outside the gene matches. CDR1 is GTSNPN, CDR2 SVGIG, per germline (reference sequence). The CDR3 runs 16 residues.

This chain joins TRBV6-6 and TRBJ1-1; the D is unclear. V gave up 4 bases and J gave up 0 bases, with 6 bases separating them. Germline CDR1 and CDR2: MNHNY and SVGAGI (reference sequence). The length of the CDR3 is 13 residues. The CDR3 bases are TGTGCCAGCAGTTCCGTTTTGAACACTGAAGCTTTCTTT. It specifies CASSSVLNTEAFF.

This clone has just one count. The chain carries TRBV7-2 and TRBJ2-1, with 11 nucleotides matching TRBD2. The germline CDR1 and CDR2 sequences are SGHTA and FQGNSA. J gave up 5 bases and V 4 bases, and 13 bases lay outside the gene matches. CDR3 length equals 18 residues. In nucleotides, the CDR3 is TGTGCCAGCAGCTCGTCCGGTGTGAGACTAGCGGGAAACAATGAGCAGTTCTTC. Protein sequence: CASSSSGVRLAGNNEQFF.

This chain uses TRBV5-4 with TRBJ1-3; 8 bases agree with TRBD1. Looked up from germline, CDR1 is SGHNT and CDR2 is YYREEE (reference sequence). The length of the CDR3 is 16 residues. The trim removed 4 bases at V and 0 bases at J, leaving 6 bases unmatched. CDR3 DNA: TGTGCCAGCAGCGAGGGACAGGCGCACTCTGGAAACACCATATATTTT. Translating gives CASSEGQAHSGNTIYF.

This sequence joins TRBV7-9 and TRBJ2-1; 11 bases are shared with TRBD1. J was trimmed by 7 bases and V by 5 bases; bases with no gene match: 7. CDR3 length: 15 amino acids. The V gene's germline CDR1 is SEHNR and CDR2 FQNEAQ (reference sequence). The CDR3 DNA reads TGTGCCAGCAGCCATGGACAGGGGGCATCTAATGAGCAGTTCTTC. Residues: CASSHGQGASNEQFF. Supplemented by reference TRBV7-9 and TRBJ2-1, the full variable domain reads DTGVSQNPRHKITKRGQNVTFRCDPISEHNRLYWYRQTLGQGPEFLTYFQNEAQLEKSRLLSDRFSAERPKGSFSTLEIQRTEQGDSAMYLCASSHGQGASNEQFFGPGTRLTVL.

The chain combines TRBV9 with TRBJ2-2, with 12 bases that match TRBD2. V lost 4 bases and J lost 3; bases outside the gene matches: 4. Per the germline V gene, CDR1 is SGDLS and CDR2 is YYNGEE. The CDR3 contains 16 residues. CDR3 residues: CASSLGLAGYTGELFF. In DNA form, the CDR3 reads TGTGCCAGCAGCCTCGGACTAGCGGGATACACCGGGGAGCTGTTTTTT.

This clone appeared a single time. The CDR3 protein is CASSLAPLPNTGELFF. DNA for the CDR3: TGTGCCAGCAGCTTAGCGCCACTCCCTAACACCGGGGAGCTGTTTTTT. The rearrangement links TRBV7-2 to TRBJ2-2; D call uncertain. The CDR3 covers 16 residues. The V end lost 0 bases, the J end lost 2 bases, and 10 bases lay between the germline ends. Germline V CDR1 and CDR2: SGHTA, FQGNSA.

The gene calls are TRBV7-9 and TRBJ2-5; a possible D gene is TRBD2 (5 bases). Germline assignment: CDR1 SEHNR and CDR2 FQNEAQ (reference sequence). This CDR3 is 14 amino acids long. Trimming took off 2 bases at V and 1 base at J, with 8 bases between the two ends. The CDR3 is CASSLSLAQETQYF. As DNA, the CDR3 is TGTGCCAGCAGCTTATCCCTAGCCCAAGAGACCCAGTACTTC.

Only one count was recorded for this clone. The gene calls are TRBV27 and TRBJ2-2; TRBD1 aligns across 7 bases. Germline CDR1 reads MNHEY; CDR2 reads SMNVEV (reference sequence). The J segment lost 4 bases and the V segment lost 8 bases, leaving 10 bases of the junction unmatched. The CDR3 has 15 amino acids. This chain's CDR3 is CASRLTTGVTGELFF. The CDR3 DNA follows: TGTGCCAGCCGACTGACTACAGGGGTCACCGGGGAGCTGTTTTTT.

This chain joins TRBV19 and TRBJ1-2; 7 nucleotides line up with TRBD1. The CDR3 is 15 amino acids. Trimming at V came to 5 bases and at J to 4 bases, leaving 10 bases not matched to a gene. The germline gives CDR1 LNHDA, CDR2 SQIVND (reference sequence). CDR3: CASSSPGTAIYGYTF. In DNA form, the CDR3 reads TGTGCCAGTAGTTCTCCCGGGACAGCGATCTATGGCTACACCTTC.

This chain uses TRBV18 with TRBJ2-7, with TRBD2 identical over 7 bases. J gave up 6 bases and V 6 bases, and 11 bases lay outside the gene matches. CDR3 size: 14 residues. CDR1 is KGHSH and CDR2 is LQKENI in the germline V gene. The CDR3 region has the DNA TGTGCCAGCTCGCCCAGGGAGGGTACGCTCGAGCAGTACTTC. Translation gives CASSPREGTLEQYF.

The V and J genes are TRBV2 and TRBJ2-7, with TRBD1 matching 8 bases. This CDR3 is 12 amino acids long. The V segment lost 8 bases and the J segment 3 bases; nucleotides outside the gene matches: 3. Germline V gene lookup returns CDR1 SNHLY and CDR2 FYNNEI. In DNA, the CDR3 is TGTGCCAGCGGGGGACAGGTCTACGAGCAGTACTTC. This encodes CASGGQVYEQYF. Together with reference TRBV2 and TRBJ2-7, the CDR3 gives the full variable domain: EPEVTQTPSHQVTQMGQEVILRCVPISNHLYFYWYRQILGQKVEFLVSFYNNEISEKSEIFDDQFSVERPDGSNFTLKIRSTKLEDSAMYFCASGGQVYEQYFGPGTRLTVT.

The chain has TRBV5-1 and TRBJ2-7; weak D call: TRBD1 (6 bases). CDR1 and CDR2 from the germline V gene are SGHRS and YFSETQ. V dropped 0 bases and J dropped 3 bases, with 10 bases sitting between them. This CDR3 is built from 14 residues. The DNA of the CDR3 is TGCGCCAGCAGCTTGGAAGGGACAATCTACGAGCAGTACTTC. Amino acid sequence: CASSLEGTIYEQYF.

This clone was picked up one time. The rearrangement uses TRBV11-2 and TRBJ1-5, with TRBD1 identical over 10 bases. This CDR3 has 17 residues. Germline CDR1 reads SGHAT; CDR2 reads FQNNGV. V was pared by 5 bases and J by 0 bases, with 7 bases of the junction left unmatched. The CDR3 here is CASSLGQGVISNQPQHF. The CDR3 coding sequence is TGTGCCAGCAGCCTCGGACAGGGGGTGATTAGCAATCAGCCCCAGCATTTT.

The chain combines TRBV29-1 with TRBJ1-1; the D is unclear. The CDR3 covers 13 residues. In germline, CDR1 is SQVTM, CDR2 ANQGSEA. Deletions cut 7 bases from V and 3 bases from J, with 15 bases between. CDR3 nucleotide sequence: TGCAGCGGCTCGGACTGGGCAGACACTGAAGCTTTCTTT. Translation gives CSGSDWADTEAFF.

This clone has a single count. This chain uses TRBV7-2 with TRBJ2-1, with 13 bases lining up with TRBD2. This CDR3 has 15 amino acids. Germline CDR1 and CDR2: SGHTA and FQGNSA. With V trimmed by 5 bases and J by 5 bases, 3 bases remained unmatched. As DNA, the CDR3 is TGTGCCAGCAGCGTGACTAGCGGGAGGAACAATGAGCAGTTCTTC. Translated, it gives CASSVTSGRNNEQFF.

V gene TRBV10-3 combines with J gene TRBJ2-3; 12 nucleotides line up with TRBD2. There are 16 residues in the CDR3. CDR1 is ENHRY and CDR2 is SYGVKD in the germline V gene. J was trimmed by 2 bases and V by 4 bases; bases with no gene match: 4. The CDR3 DNA sequence: TGTGCCATCAGTGCCGCTAGCGGGAGGGACACAGATACGCAGTATTTT. This translates into CAISAASGRDTDTQYF.

This clone was observed once. The chain joins TRBV5-1 to TRBJ2-2; maybe TRBD1 (5 bases). Per germline, CDR1 SGHRS and CDR2 YFSETQ. CDR3 length: 15 amino acids. Trimming took 4 bases from V and 4 from J, leaving 14 bases between them. CDR3 region: CASSPGDSGTGELFF. The CDR3 DNA reads TGCGCCAGCAGCCCAGGCGACAGTGGCACCGGGGAGCTGTTTTTT. Using reference TRBV5-1 and TRBJ2-2 for the parts outside the CDR3, the full variable domain is KAGVTQTPRYLIKTRGQQVTLSCSPISGHRSVSWYQQTPGQGLQFLFEYFSETQRNKGNFPGRFSGRQFSNSRSEMNVSTLELGDSALYLCASSPGDSGTGELFFGEGSRLTVL.

The chain links TRBV7-2 to TRBJ1-1; D unresolved. Looked up from germline, CDR1 is SGHTA and CDR2 is FQGNSA. V was trimmed by 4 bases and J by 8 bases, leaving 11 bases between them. CDR3 length: 12 residues. The CDR3: CASSYRETEAFF. The CDR3 DNA follows: TGTGCCAGCAGCTACCGGGAGACAGAAGCTTTCTTT.

The gene calls are TRBV3-1 (or the pseudogene TRBV3-2) and TRBJ2-2, with D possibly matching TRBD2 (7 bases). The CDR3 totals 15 residues. CDR1 and CDR2 from the germline V gene are LGHDT and YNNKEL (reference sequence). Trimming cost V 2 bases and J 6 bases, with 13 bases left between them. The CDR3: CASSQSGGAAGELFF. Here the CDR3 DNA reads TGTGCCAGCAGCCAAAGTGGGGGGGCCGCCGGGGAGCTGTTTTTT.

Details on this clone: A read error may produce the germline difference seen at one junction end. The rearrangement links TRBV7-9 to TRBJ2-7; TRBD2 matches at 13 bases. The germline CDR1 and CDR2 sequences are SEHNR and FQNEAQ (reference sequence). The CDR3 loop spans 14 amino acids. The CDR3 protein is CASRTGTSGASEDF. Written as DNA, the CDR3 is TGTGCCAGCAGAACCGGGACTAGCGGGGCTAGCGAAGACTTC.